The 15 T cell receptor beta chains given below trace back to one sample, sequenced in a study of shared clonotypes between healthy human individuals. The data were produced by immunoSEQ multiplex PCR, yet TCRdb's version contains in-frame clones alone and is incomplete. The repertoire holds about 490,000 clones, with 78% as singletons. Sequenced sample: PBMCs. These receptors all stem from a woman in her forties in good health. Some clones in this sample may be carry-over from other donors' samples.

The rearrangement uses TRBV29-1 and TRBJ1-1, with D perhaps matching TRBD1 (6 bases). The CDR3 has 14 amino acids. Germline V CDR1 and CDR2: SQVTM, ANQGSEA. Trimming removed 0 bases at V and 6 bases at J, with 14 bases between. CDR3 loop: CSVEDLGAGAEAFF. CDR3 DNA: TGCAGCGTTGAAGATCTGGGGGCTGGGGCTGAAGCTTTCTTT.

This clone came up once. J is TRBJ1-2 and V is TRBV4-3; D uncertain. Germline CDR1 LGHNA, CDR2 YSLEER. Trimming shortened V by 4 bases and J by 8 bases, and 20 bases separated the two germline ends. The CDR3 has 15 residues. CDR3 residues: CASSPKTLSGEGYTF. For the CDR3, the DNA is TGCGCCAGCAGCCCGAAGACCCTGTCAGGCGAAGGCTACACCTTC.

This clone appeared once. The chain carries TRBV30 and TRBJ2-5; D possibly corresponds to TRBD1 (6 bases). Germline V gene sequence: CDR1 GTSNPN, CDR2 SVGIG (reference sequence). The CDR3 runs 11 residues. V was pared by 8 bases and J by 4 bases, with 11 bases between. The CDR3: CARRDIETQYF. CDR3 sequence (DNA): TGTGCCCGACGGGACATAGAGACCCAGTACTTC.

V gene TRBV29-1 combines with J gene TRBJ2-1; 12 bases are a match to TRBD1. The CDR3 totals 14 residues. J lost 8 bases, V lost 7 bases, and 9 bases had no gene match. Germline-derived CDR1 and CDR2 are SQVTM and ANQGSEA. This CDR3 is CSGTGTGGLDEQFF. In DNA form, the CDR3 reads TGCAGCGGAACCGGGACAGGGGGCCTGGATGAGCAGTTCTTC.

This chain connects TRBV28 to TRBJ1-3; D gene ambiguous. Germline V CDR1 and CDR2: MDHEN, SYDVKM. This CDR3 has 15 amino acids. Trimming took 8 bases from V and 0 from J, leaving 14 bases between them. For the CDR3, the DNA is TGTGCCAGCGCCCTCCTTGGCTACTCTGGAAACACCATATATTTT. As protein: CASALLGYSGNTIYF.

To note about this clone: A read error is likely here: a far larger clone is one base away. In DNA form, the CDR3 reads TGTGCCAGCAGCTTAGAAGGGGGAACTGAAGCTTTCTTT. Translation: CASSLEGGTEAFF. The chain combines TRBV11-1 with TRBJ1-1, with D possibly TRBD1 on 6 matching bases. V dropped 1 base and J dropped 5 bases, with 8 bases sitting between them. The CDR3 consists of 13 residues. Germline V gives CDR1 SGHAT, CDR2 FQDESV (reference sequence).

The chain couples TRBV7-3 to TRBJ2-1; 9 bases fit TRBD2. Germline values: CDR1 SGHTA, CDR2 FQGTGA. The length of the CDR3 is 15 residues. With V trimmed by 2 bases and J by 2 bases, 1 base remained unmatched. The CDR3 loop reads CASSLGGRAYNEQFF. In DNA form, the CDR3 reads TGTGCCAGCAGCTTAGGCGGGAGGGCCTACAATGAGCAGTTCTTC.

The chain has TRBV11-2 and TRBJ2-1; possible D gene TRBD1, 5 bases. V dropped 4 bases and J dropped 3 bases, with 7 bases sitting between them. The CDR3 spans 13 residues. CDR1 and CDR2 (germline): SGHAT, FQNNGV. CDR3 DNA sequence: TGTGCCAGCAGCTCCGGACACTACAATGAGCAGTTCTTC. Translation: CASSSGHYNEQFF. The full variable domain, in which reference TRBV11-2 and TRBJ2-1 provide the parts outside the CDR3, is EAGVAQSPRYKIIEKRQSVAFWCNPISGHATLYWYQQILGQGPKLLIQFQNNGVVDDSQLPKDRFSAERLKGVDSTLKIQPAKLEDSAVYLCASSSGHYNEQFFGPGTRLTVL.

This sequence joins TRBV7-9 and TRBJ2-7, with D tentatively TRBD1 or TRBD2 (6 bases each). The CDR3 spans 14 residues. V was shortened by 5 bases and J by 3 bases, with 14 bases between the two germline ends. In germline, CDR1 is SEHNR, CDR2 FQNEAQ (reference sequence). As DNA, the CDR3 is TGTGCCAGCAGCCCGGGGGCAGGGAGCTACGAGCAGTACTTC. It translates to CASSPGAGSYEQYF.

This clone was counted once. The J gene is TRBJ1-4, the V gene TRBV7-8, with unresolved D. The germline V gene encodes CDR1 SGHVS and CDR2 FQNEAQ. This CDR3 comprises 16 residues. The ends were cut back, 1 base at V and 4 bases at J, with 13 bases in the middle. The CDR3 nucleotides are TGTGCCAGCAGCTTAGGGGTCCCCACGCTTAATGAAAAACTGTTTTTT. Protein product: CASSLGVPTLNEKLFF.

The rearrangement links TRBV15 to TRBJ2-7; 8 bases are a match to TRBD2. Germline-derived CDR1 and CDR2 are LNHNV and YYDKDF (reference sequence). The CDR3 is 14 amino acids. Trimming at V came to 0 bases and at J to 6 bases, leaving 4 bases not matched to a gene. CDR3 in amino acids: CATSREFGTSEQYF. In DNA form, the CDR3 reads TGTGCCACCAGCAGAGAATTCGGGACTAGCGAGCAGTACTTC.

The J gene is TRBJ2-7, the V gene TRBV28, with 8 bases matching TRBD2. Germline assignment: CDR1 MDHEN and CDR2 SYDVKM. The CDR3 has 15 residues. V lost 6 bases to trimming and J lost 5 bases; unmatched junction nucleotides: 12. The CDR3 region has the DNA TGTGCCAGCAGCGGGCGGGCGGGAGGTCGACACGAGCAGTACTTC. Its protein product is CASSGRAGGRHEQYF.

Only one count was recorded for this clone. The chain couples TRBV28 to TRBJ2-2; 11 nucleotides align to TRBD2. The CDR3 totals 14 residues. Germline V gene data show CDR1 as MDHEN and CDR2 as SYDVKM. J lost 2 bases, V lost 8 bases, and 1 base had no gene match. DNA for the CDR3: TGTGCCAGCCGACTAGCGGGAAACACCGGGGAGCTGTTTTTT. It specifies CASRLAGNTGELFF.

The chain combines TRBV19 with TRBJ2-3; TRBD1 agrees at 7 bases. V lost 5 bases and J lost 4; bases outside the gene matches: 6. The CDR3 length is 14 residues. The germline gives CDR1 LNHDA, CDR2 SQIVND (reference sequence). In DNA form, the CDR3 reads TGTGCCAGTAGTGCACAGGGGTATGCAGATACGCAGTATTTT. Protein sequence: CASSAQGYADTQYF.

Written as DNA, the CDR3 is TGTGCCAGCAGTACAGGCGCCAGCTCCTACGAGCAGTACTTC. Amino acid sequence: CASSTGASSYEQYF. The V gene is TRBV28, the J gene TRBJ2-7; a possible D gene is TRBD1 (5 bases). V lost 5 bases to trimming and J lost 0 bases, with 11 bases between them. The CDR3 has 14 residues. CDR1 and CDR2 (germline): MDHEN, SYDVKM.